This paragraph covers one TCR beta chain sequence. Here immunoSEQ multiplex PCR was the method, and the copy in TCRdb shows in-frame clones only, minus some. The sample yields 2.3 million or so clones, 85% to 95% seen once. The length of the CDR3 is 18 residues. Trimming removed 0 bases from V and 5 bases from J, with 20 bases in between. From germline, CDR1 is SGDLS and CDR2 YYNGEE. This specimen belongs to a study of shared clonotypes between healthy human individuals. As for the study in general: Each donor contributed plates that comprised three CD4 naive, three CD4 memory, two CD8 naive and one CD8 memory.

The chain carries TRBV9 and TRBJ1-4; D remains ambiguous. This receptor was identified in a man aged 18 to 29 in good health. Some clones in this sample may be carry-over from other donors' samples. The sequenced sample consisted of naive CD4+ T cells from PBMCs. Specified subset: CD45RA+ positively selected. CDR3 residues: CASSVVSGARIKNEKLFF. The CDR3 DNA reads TGTGCCAGCAGCGTAGTTTCGGGCGCCAGAATAAAGAATGAAAAACTGTTTTTT.